A single sample gave rise to the 15 T cell receptor beta chains below, sequenced in a study of cytomegalovirus exposure and HLA in healthy donors. It was with 60 Vbeta and 13 Jbeta primers that the PCR ran. The assay was immunoSEQ multiplex PCR, and TCRdb's table has in-frame clones only and misses some. The sample has 200,000 or so clones, approximately 84% seen once. Sequenced material: PBMCs. The receptor source for this set is a girl under three years old in good health and CMV-seronegative.

This chain joins TRBV6-5 and TRBJ2-7; D is perhaps TRBD1 (6 bases). The V gene lost 5 bases and the J gene lost 2 bases, with 16 bases spanning the gap. Germline V gene sequence: CDR1 MNHEY, CDR2 SVGAGI. The CDR3 runs to 15 residues. The CDR3 DNA sequence: TGTGCCAGCAGTGCACTACGGACAGACACCTACGAGCAGTACTTC. It yields the protein CASSALRTDTYEQYF.

The V call is TRBV15, the J call TRBJ1-5; 9 bases map to TRBD1. The CDR3 is 15 amino acids. After removal of 5 bases from V and 4 bases from J, the junction contained 6 bases not matched to a gene. Germline lookup yields CDR1 LNHNV and CDR2 YYDKDF (reference sequence). The CDR3 bases are TGTGCCACCAGCCGAAGGACAGGGGCAAATCAGCCCCAGCATTTT. This gives the protein CATSRRTGANQPQHF.

This chain joins TRBV4-2 and TRBJ2-1; TRBD2 agrees at 9 bases. This CDR3 is built from 17 residues. V lost 0 bases, J lost 15 bases, and 18 bases stayed unmatched. Germline V gene lookup returns CDR1 LGHNA and CDR2 YNFKEQ. CDR3 coding DNA: TGTGCCAGCAGCCAAGATCGGAATAGCGGGAGAAATGGGGCTGGGTTCTTC. This gives the protein CASSQDRNSGRNGAGFF.

This clone was counted only a few times. V usage is TRBV6-6 and J usage is TRBJ2-4; no clear D gene. V gave up 6 bases and J gave up 0 bases, with 15 bases separating them. Germline assignment: CDR1 MNHNY and CDR2 SVGAGI (reference sequence). This CDR3 contains 16 residues. This CDR3 reads CASSLETLIAKNIQYF. The DNA of the CDR3 is TGTGCCAGCAGCCTGGAGACCCTAATAGCCAAAAACATTCAGTACTTC.

DNA for the CDR3: TGTGCCAGCAGCTTCGGGGGGACAGGGAGCTATTATGGCTACACCTTC. This encodes CASSFGGTGSYYGYTF. The V and J genes are TRBV7-9 and TRBJ1-2; 9 bases line up with TRBD1. The germline V gene has CDR1 SEHNR and CDR2 FQNEAQ (reference sequence). The CDR3 runs to 16 residues. Trimming at V came to 3 bases and at J to 5 bases, leaving 10 bases not matched to a gene.

The gene calls are TRBV5-6 and TRBJ2-7, with no clear D. CDR3 length equals 15 residues. V was pared by 0 bases and J by 0 bases, with 10 bases between. The V gene's germline CDR1 is SGHDT and CDR2 YYEEEE. This CDR3 is CASSLAAGSSYEQYF. The CDR3 DNA is TGTGCCAGCAGCTTGGCGGCAGGCAGCTCCTACGAGCAGTACTTC.

The rearrangement uses TRBV6-5 and TRBJ1-2, with D possibly TRBD1 on 5 matching bases. Germline values: CDR1 MNHEY, CDR2 SVGAGI. This CDR3 region has 15 residues. V shed 2 bases and J shed 7 bases, with 17 bases lying between them. The CDR3 reads CASSYAAGTGVGYTF. CDR3 in DNA: TGTGCCAGCAGTTACGCGGCAGGGACGGGGGTTGGCTACACCTTC.

J is TRBJ2-1 and V is TRBV7-2; the D is unclear. Looked up from germline, CDR1 is SGHTA and CDR2 is FQGNSA. This CDR3 has 15 amino acids. V lost 1 base and J 5 bases, leaving 12 bases between the germline ends. The CDR3 DNA is TGTGCCAGCAGCTTAGGTCTACCCCCGGACAATGAGCAGTTCTTC. It yields the protein CASSLGLPPDNEQFF.

V usage is TRBV4-1 and J usage is TRBJ2-7; D perhaps matches TRBD1 (6 bases). With 2 bases removed from V and 7 bases from J, the gap between germline ends came to 18 bases. Germline V gene sequence: CDR1 MGHRA, CDR2 YSYEKL. This CDR3 contains 15 residues. CDR3 in amino acids: CASSQLGAGEGEQYF. DNA of the CDR3: TGCGCCAGCAGCCAACTGGGGGCAGGGGAAGGGGAGCAGTACTTC.

The rearrangement links TRBV13 to TRBJ1-6; no clear D gene. V lost 5 bases and J 2 bases, leaving 10 bases between the germline ends. Germline values: CDR1 PRHDT, CDR2 FYEKMQ (reference sequence). The CDR3 sequence is 15 residues long. The DNA of the CDR3 is TGTGCCAGCAGCGAGGAGGGCGCCTATAATTCACCCCTCCACTTT. It is translated as CASSEEGAYNSPLHF. Drawing the rest from reference TRBV13 and TRBJ1-6, the complete variable domain is AAGVIQSPRHLIKEKRETATLKCYPIPRHDTVYWYQQGPGQDPQFLISFYEKMQSDKGSIPDRFSAQQFSDYHSELNMSSLELGDSALYFCASSEEGAYNSPLHFGNGTRLTVT.

The chain combines TRBV10-3 with TRBJ1-6, with D unclear. The CDR3 runs to 12 residues. V was cut by 10 bases and J by 4 bases, with 8 bases left in between. Germline V gene lookup returns CDR1 ENHRY and CDR2 SYGVKD. In DNA form, the CDR3 reads TGTGCCACCCGGGATTATAATTCACCCCTCCACTTT. Amino acid sequence: CATRDYNSPLHF.

The sample holds one count of this clone. CDR3 coding DNA: TGTGCCAGCAGCGTAGGGGGGGGAGGCTACACCTTC. Its translation is CASSVGGGGYTF. The J gene is TRBJ1-2, the V gene TRBV9; possible D gene TRBD1, 5 bases. With 0 bases removed from V and 8 bases from J, the gap between germline ends came to 8 bases. In germline, CDR1 is SGDLS, CDR2 YYNGEE. The CDR3 contains 12 residues.

The chain joins TRBV9 to TRBJ2-2, with TRBD2 identical over 10 bases. With V trimmed by 0 bases and J by 6 bases, 5 bases remained unmatched. The CDR3 totals 16 residues. Per the germline V gene, CDR1 is SGDLS and CDR2 is YYNGEE. The CDR3, as DNA: TGTGCCAGCAGCGTAGGGTCTAGCGGGAGCCCCGGGGAGCTGTTTTTT. This gives the protein CASSVGSSGSPGELFF.

This sequence joins TRBV5-6 and TRBJ2-5, with 8 bases identical to TRBD1. J lost 2 bases, V lost 2 bases, and 8 bases had no gene match. Looked up from germline, CDR1 is SGHDT and CDR2 is YYEEEE. The CDR3 length is 16 residues. The CDR3 nucleotides read TGTGCCAGCAGCTTACAGACAGGGGCGAGACAAGAGACCCAGTACTTC. This sequence encodes CASSLQTGARQETQYF.

The chain carries TRBV27 and TRBJ2-7; 9 nucleotides line up with TRBD1. The CDR3 contains 17 residues. The germline CDR1 and CDR2 sequences are MNHEY and SMNVEV (reference sequence). J was trimmed by 5 bases and V by 0 bases; bases with no gene match: 11. CDR3 coding DNA: TGTGCCAGCAGTTTATCGAATTGGGGGACAGGGTTCCACGAGCAGTACTTC. Amino acids: CASSLSNWGTGFHEQYF.